This T cell receptor (beta chain) derives from a study of T cell responses to AZD1222 COVID-19 vaccine. General study points: Only after the peak T cell response were repertoires sampled. CD4 TCRs linked to vaccination spanned spike, dominating at 160-218 and 743-854. Donors were largely white British and mainly female; clonal diversity was possibly underestimated.

The table lists this clone with a few counts. What it recognizes is unknown. The repertoire was sequenced with immunoSEQ multiplex PCR; TCRdb's copy has only in-frame clones and lacks some. The top ten hold about 3% of the sample, which has around 130,000 clones, about 91% seen once. This CDR3 spans 16 amino acids. Trimming left V 2 bases short and J 0 bases short, with 10 bases between. CDR1 and CDR2 from the germline V gene are KGHSH and LQKENI. The specimen was peripheral blood, collected on day 0 of AZD1222 vaccination. The V call is TRBV18, the J call TRBJ2-2; the D is unclear. The TCR sequence derives from an adult in good health. The CDR3 is CASSPNGMPNTGELFF. The CDR3 DNA sequence: TGTGCCAGCTCACCAAACGGTATGCCGAACACCGGGGAGCTGTTTTTT.